This T cell receptor (beta chain) was profiled in a study of human thymus T cells. TCRdb keeps only in-frame clones here, not all; method: immunoSEQ multiplex PCR. There are roughly 86,000 clones in the sample; 90% to 98% occur only once, and roughly 0.031% lies in the top ten. Germline CDR1 and CDR2: SGHDN and FVKESK. V dropped 5 bases and J dropped 2 bases, with 19 bases sitting between them. The length of the CDR3 is 16 residues. Resections removed during corrective heart surgery provided the thymus tissue used. The chain recombines TRBV14 with TRBJ2-7; tentatively, D is TRBD1 (5 bases). The TCR sequence derives from a boy less than two years old with a congenital heart defect but otherwise immunologically healthy. Sequenced input: thymus tissue. The CDR3 sequence: CASSFNTGPHPYEQYF. The CDR3, as DNA: TGTGCCAGCAGCTTCAACACAGGTCCCCATCCCTACGAGCAGTACTTC.